Presented here are 7 T cell receptor beta chains from one specimen sequenced in a study of CD8+CD57+ T cells in acquired aplastic anemia (dated by TCRdb to between 2017 and 2018). Sequencing instrument: Illumina HiSeq 2000. Profiling of TCR beta VDJ combinations and CDR3 sequences used genomic DNA as the template. TCRdb handled the public reads itself, with Q25 trimming in fastp and clone calling in MiXCR, and kept productive beta chains. Rows merge per CDR3 protein into single entries with the most common DNA and genes. The sample contains fewer than 200,000 distinct CDR3 sequences, about 60% of them found a single time. 35% to 50% of the sample belongs to the ten largest clones. The material sequenced was sorted CD4+, CD8+, or CD8+CD57+ T cells (not recorded which) from PBMCs. The receptors originated from a human donor in good health.

The rearrangement links TRBV19 to TRBJ2-1; D call uncertain. V lost 8 bases and J 4 bases, leaving 18 bases between the germline ends. The CDR3 contains 15 residues. Germline V gene lookup returns CDR1 LNHDA and CDR2 SQIVND (reference sequence). CDR3 bases: TGTGCCAGTCGGACCGGTACTACTCCTTACAATGAGCAGTTCTTC. Translated, it gives CASRTGTTPYNEQFF. Looking up the rest from reference TRBV19 and TRBJ2-1 gives the full variable domain: DGGITQSPKYLFRKEGQNVTLSCEQNLNHDAMYWYRQDPGQGLRLIYYSQIVNDFQKGDIAEGYSVSREKKESFPLTVTSAQKNPTAFYLCASRTGTTPYNEQFFGPGTRLTVL.

The DNA for the CDR3 is TGTGCCAGCAGCGCCACAGGGGTCTATGGCTACACCTTC. It specifies CASSATGVYGYTF. The chain joins TRBV7-9 to TRBJ1-2; 7 bases map to TRBD1. The junction had 4 bases not matched to a gene; V was cut back by 5 bases and J by 4 bases. The CDR3 has 13 amino acids. CDR1 and CDR2 from the germline V gene are SEHNR and FQNEAQ (reference sequence). Complete variable domain (other parts from reference TRBV7-9 and TRBJ1-2): DTGVSQNPRHKITKRGQNVTFRCDPISEHNRLYWYRQTLGQGPEFLTYFQNEAQLEKSRLLSDRFSAERPKGSFSTLEIQRTEQGDSAMYLCASSATGVYGYTFGSGTRLTVV.

This clonotype was recorded at least ten times. The chain recombines TRBV6-4 with TRBJ2-3; 8 nucleotides match TRBD2. V dropped 2 bases and J dropped 9; count of bases not matched to a gene: 4. This CDR3 is 13 amino acids long. Germline-derived CDR1 and CDR2 are MRHNA and SNTAGT. The CDR3 is CASSDLASGTQYF. CDR3 in DNA: TGTGCCAGCAGTGACCTGGCTAGCGGGACGCAGTATTTT.

This clonotype appeared many times. CDR3 sequence (DNA): TGTGCCAGCAGCCAAGATGTCAGCGGGAGGGCATGGGAGACCCAGTACTTC. This gives the protein CASSQDVSGRAWETQYF. This chain uses TRBV3-1 with TRBJ2-5; 10 bases agree with TRBD2. Losses at the gene ends were 0 bases for V and 5 bases for J; bases not matched to a gene: 9. The CDR3 is made up of 17 amino acids. Germline V gene lookup returns CDR1 LGHDT and CDR2 YNNKEL (reference sequence).

The rearrangement joins TRBV29-1 to TRBJ2-5; D gene unclear. V gave up 7 bases and J gave up 11 bases, with 23 bases separating them. CDR3 length: 13 amino acids. CDR1 is SQVTM and CDR2 is ANQGSEA in the germline V gene. Here the CDR3 reads CSALGVNDDTQYF. CDR3 nucleotide sequence: TGCAGCGCCCTTGGGGTCAACGACGACACACAGTACTTC.

The chain joins TRBV7-6 to TRBJ2-1; the match to TRBD1 covers 10 bases. The V and J ends lost 3 bases and 3 bases, in that order; junction bases with no gene match: 2. This CDR3 region has 15 residues. Germline-derived CDR1 and CDR2 are SGHVS and FNYEAQ. CDR3 DNA: TGTGCCAGCAGCTTTGGACAGGGGGGCTACAATGAGCAGTTCTTC. Protein sequence: CASSFGQGGYNEQFF.

The rearrangement uses TRBV19 and TRBJ1-1, with TRBD1 identical over 7 bases. With 4 bases clipped from V and 6 bases from J, the junction kept 2 bases outside the gene matches. The CDR3 loop spans 12 amino acids. CDR1 and CDR2 from the germline V gene are LNHDA and SQIVND (reference sequence). Here the CDR3 DNA reads TGTGCCAGTAGTAACAGGGGAGCTGAAGCTTTCTTT. Amino acid sequence: CASSNRGAEAFF. Variable domain in full (rest from reference TRBV19 and TRBJ1-1): DGGITQSPKYLFRKEGQNVTLSCEQNLNHDAMYWYRQDPGQGLRLIYYSQIVNDFQKGDIAEGYSVSREKKESFPLTVTSAQKNPTAFYLCASSNRGAEAFFGQGTRLTVV.